What follows are 32 T cell receptor beta chains derived from one specimen sequenced in a study of control samples from healthy donors and cancer patients. Sequenced by immunoSEQ multiplex PCR; TCRdb stores in-frame clones only, minus some. This sample has about 130,000 clones, with about 93% found just once. The sequenced sample consisted of blood. All receptors derive from a man aged 40-49 years in good health.

The rearrangement joins TRBV25-1 to TRBJ2-5, with a tentative D call TRBD2 (6 bases). Germline V gene sequence: CDR1 MGHDK, CDR2 SYGVNS. V was shortened by 9 bases and J by 5 bases, with 22 bases between the two germline ends. This CDR3 has 15 amino acids. The CDR3 reads CASRPGDLREETQYF. The CDR3 region has the DNA TGTGCCAGTCGACCCGGGGACTTGAGGGAGGAGACCCAGTACTTC.

The chain is built from TRBV2 and TRBJ1-5, with 10 bases aligning to TRBD1. Germline V gene sequence: CDR1 SNHLY, CDR2 FYNNEI. The V and J ends lost 3 bases and 8 bases, in that order; junction bases with no gene match: 4. The CDR3 spans 14 residues. Written as DNA, the CDR3 is TGTGCCAGCAGTGAGGGACAGGGGAAGGAGCCCCAGCATTTT. Translating gives CASSEGQGKEPQHF.

The gene calls are TRBV28 and TRBJ2-5, with D possibly being TRBD2 (7 bases). The CDR3 has 14 amino acids. V lost 3 bases, J lost 4 bases, and 12 bases lay in between. CDR1 MDHEN and CDR2 SYDVKM come from the germline V gene. The CDR3 loop reads CASSFRGGVETQYF. Written as DNA, the CDR3 is TGTGCCAGCAGTTTTAGGGGGGGCGTAGAGACCCAGTACTTC. Combining the CDR3 with reference TRBV28 and TRBJ2-5 gives the whole variable domain DVKVTQSSRYLVKRTGEKVFLECVQDMDHENMFWYRQDPGLGLRLIYFSYDVKMKEKGDIPEGYSVSREKKERFSLILESASTNQTSMYLCASSFRGGVETQYFGPGTRLLVL.

DNA of the CDR3: TGTGCCAGCAGCTTAAGTAATTGGGAGGGAAACACCATATATTTT. Amino acids: CASSLSNWEGNTIYF. V is TRBV7-8 and J is TRBJ1-3; D call uncertain. The CDR3 loop spans 15 amino acids. From germline, CDR1 is SGHVS and CDR2 FQNEAQ. V lost 2 bases, J lost 4 bases, and 12 bases lay in between.

The V and J genes are TRBV11-1 and TRBJ1-1; D is ambiguous. The CDR3 is made up of 13 amino acids. Germline CDR1 SGHAT, CDR2 FQDESV (reference sequence). V was trimmed by 5 bases and J by 4 bases, leaving 11 bases between them. In DNA form, the CDR3 reads TGTGCCAGCAGCATCGGCAGAGGCACTGAAGCTTTCTTT. It translates to CASSIGRGTEAFF. Drawing the rest from reference TRBV11-1 and TRBJ1-1, the complete variable domain is EAEVAQSPRYKITEKSQAVAFWCDPISGHATLYWYRQILGQGPELLVQFQDESVVDDSQLPKDRFSAERLKGVDSTLKIQPAELGDSAMYLCASSIGRGTEAFFGQGTRLTVV.

The J gene is TRBJ2-4, the V gene TRBV5-6; D gene ambiguous. V lost 0 bases and J lost 0, with 7 bases in between. The germline gives CDR1 SGHDT, CDR2 YYEEEE. This CDR3 region has 15 residues. The CDR3 DNA reads TGTGCCAGCAGCTTGGGCATCTTAGCCAAAAACATTCAGTACTTC. It translates to CASSLGILAKNIQYF.

This rearrangement joins TRBV5-6 to TRBJ2-6, with TRBD1 matching 8 bases. In germline, CDR1 is SGHDT, CDR2 YYEEEE. The CDR3 is 19 amino acids. Germline trimming cut 3 bases from V and 0 bases from J; bases unmatched to any gene: 11. The CDR3: CASSWTGTGRRSGANVLTF. CDR3 bases: TGTGCCAGCAGCTGGACCGGGACAGGACGCCGCTCTGGGGCCAACGTCCTGACTTTC.

The rearrangement links TRBV19 to TRBJ1-2; D is perhaps TRBD1 (5 bases). Germline lookup yields CDR1 LNHDA and CDR2 SQIVND (reference sequence). This CDR3 spans 14 amino acids. V lost 7 bases and J 1 base, leaving 13 bases between the germline ends. The chain's CDR3 is CASNVQVNNYGYTF. The DNA for the CDR3 is TGTGCCAGTAATGTACAGGTTAATAACTATGGCTACACCTTC.

The chain links TRBV5-1 to TRBJ2-5, with D maybe TRBD1 (6 bases). Trimming cost V 4 bases and J 5 bases, with 21 bases left between them. Germline V gives CDR1 SGHRS, CDR2 YFSETQ. This CDR3 is built from 16 residues. The CDR3 DNA reads as TGCGCCAGCAGCCGTTCCACACAGGGCCTGGGGGAGACCCAGTACTTC. It encodes CASSRSTQGLGETQYF.

The chain's CDR3 is CASSLTGTGGTEAFF. CDR3 DNA: TGCGCCAGCAGCCTAACCGGGACTGGGGGGACTGAAGCTTTCTTT. V and J are TRBV5-1 and TRBJ1-1; D might be TRBD1 (5 bases). Germline V gives CDR1 SGHRS, CDR2 YFSETQ. CDR3 length: 15 residues. V lost 4 bases and J 5 bases, leaving 18 bases between the germline ends.

The V gene is TRBV5-1, the J gene TRBJ2-5; 7 bases map to TRBD2. With V trimmed by 4 bases and J by 5 bases, 8 bases remained unmatched. Germline V gene data show CDR1 as SGHRS and CDR2 as YFSETQ. This CDR3 region has 14 residues. The CDR3 DNA sequence: TGCGCCAGCAGCCCCCGGGGAGGGTCGGAGACCCAGTACTTC. Protein product: CASSPRGGSETQYF.

The V call is TRBV18, the J call TRBJ1-4; D not resolved. This CDR3 region has 15 residues. Germline V lookup: CDR1 KGHSH, CDR2 LQKENI. V dropped 0 bases and J dropped 3 bases, with 8 bases sitting between them. The DNA for the CDR3 is TGTGCCAGCTCACCACCTGAGGAACCTAATGAAAAACTGTTTTTT. Amino acid sequence: CASSPPEEPNEKLFF.

The chain is built from TRBV5-6 and TRBJ2-7; no clear D gene. This CDR3 has 14 residues. Trimming removed 1 base at V and 5 bases at J, with 13 bases between. The V gene's germline CDR1 is SGHDT and CDR2 YYEEEE. CDR3 bases: TGTGCCAGCAGCTTGCGGTCCTTTATCAACGAGCAGTACTTC. Its translation: CASSLRSFINEQYF.

The rearrangement uses TRBV19 and TRBJ1-1, with D possibly being TRBD1 (5 bases). The V end was cut by 4 bases, the J end by 1 base, with 7 bases between. The CDR3 spans 13 residues. Germline V lookup: CDR1 LNHDA, CDR2 SQIVND (reference sequence). The CDR3 sequence is CASSTRGNTEAFF. The CDR3 nucleotides read TGTGCCAGTAGTACGAGGGGGAACACTGAAGCTTTCTTT.

This clone has a single count. The V call is TRBV27, the J call TRBJ1-1; D not resolved. The germline CDR1 and CDR2 sequences are MNHEY and SMNVEV (reference sequence). Trimming took off 5 bases at V and 8 bases at J, with 15 bases between the two ends. This CDR3 is built from 13 residues. The chain's CDR3 is CASSPRPGREAFF. The CDR3 bases are TGTGCCAGCAGTCCAAGACCAGGAAGGGAAGCTTTCTTT.

The V call is TRBV6-5, the J call TRBJ2-3; D may correspond to TRBD1 or TRBD2 (5 bases each). The CDR3 is made up of 12 amino acids. Germline V gives CDR1 MNHEY, CDR2 SVGAGI. Between the trimmed V and J ends, which lost 8 bases and 4 bases, there was a span of 10 bases. For the CDR3, the DNA is TGTGCCAGCCGGGACGCTGCAGATACGCAGTATTTT. Its translation: CASRDAADTQYF.

The rearrangement joins TRBV9 to TRBJ1-3; 9 bases are a match to TRBD1. Germline-derived CDR1 and CDR2 are SGDLS and YYNGEE. V shed 6 bases, J shed 4 bases, and the junction held 5 bases outside the gene matches. The CDR3 has 14 amino acids. DNA of the CDR3: TGTGCCAGCACCACCGGGACAGGGGGAAACACCATATATTTT. Translation: CASTTGTGGNTIYF.

V usage is TRBV11-2 and J usage is TRBJ1-3; D gene unclear. V gave up 0 bases and J gave up 3 bases, with 6 bases separating them. This CDR3 region has 14 residues. The V gene's germline CDR1 is SGHAT and CDR2 FQNNGV. CDR3 in amino acids: CASSLDLFGNTIYF. Here the CDR3 DNA reads TGTGCCAGCAGCTTAGATTTATTTGGAAACACCATATATTTT. Full variable domain (remainder filled in from reference TRBV11-2 and TRBJ1-3): EAGVAQSPRYKIIEKRQSVAFWCNPISGHATLYWYQQILGQGPKLLIQFQNNGVVDDSQLPKDRFSAERLKGVDSTLKIQPAKLEDSAVYLCASSLDLFGNTIYFGEGSWLTVV.

The chain has TRBV4-1 and TRBJ1-1; D is unclear. V lost 5 bases to trimming and J lost 3 bases, with 10 bases between them. The germline CDR1 and CDR2 sequences are MGHRA and YSYEKL. The CDR3 consists of 13 residues. The CDR3: CASSAVTYTEAFF. The CDR3 DNA follows: TGCGCCAGCAGCGCCGTTACCTACACTGAAGCTTTCTTT.

About this clone: Other DNA sequences within the sample encode an identical CDR3. This chain uses TRBV11-2 with TRBJ2-2; the D is unclear. The V end lost 1 base, the J end lost 3 bases, and 9 bases lay between the germline ends. The CDR3 loop spans 15 amino acids. CDR1 SGHAT and CDR2 FQNNGV come from the germline V gene. The CDR3 region has the DNA TGTGCCAGCAGCTTAGGAGCCGGATACACCGGGGAGCTGTTTTTT. Translating it yields CASSLGAGYTGELFF.

The chain links TRBV19 to TRBJ1-4; D may be TRBD1 (5 bases). This CDR3 has 14 amino acids. V was cut by 2 bases and J by 6 bases, with 10 bases left in between. Germline CDR1 and CDR2: LNHDA and SQIVND (reference sequence). CDR3 amino acids: CASSIQGGYEKLFF. CDR3 nucleotide sequence: TGTGCCAGTAGTATACAGGGTGGTTATGAAAAACTGTTTTTT.

The rearrangement joins TRBV28 to TRBJ1-1; D unclear. Trimming removed 6 bases at V and 7 bases at J, with 15 bases between. The CDR3 runs to 13 residues. Germline CDR1 and CDR2: MDHEN and SYDVKM. CDR3 region: CASSPPRRDEAFF. The CDR3 DNA follows: TGTGCCAGCAGCCCCCCTCGCCGGGATGAAGCTTTCTTT.

V and J are TRBV19 and TRBJ2-2, with D perhaps assigned TRBD1 or TRBD2 (7 bases each). The CDR3 has 15 residues. The V gene's germline CDR1 is LNHDA and CDR2 SQIVND (reference sequence). V was trimmed by 4 bases and J by 9 bases, leaving 18 bases between them. CDR3 nucleotide sequence: TGTGCCAGTAGTACCGGGAGGACAGGCCGTAGGGAGCTGTTTTTT. Translated, it gives CASSTGRTGRRELFF.

The rearrangement uses TRBV25-1 and TRBJ1-3; D ambiguous. CDR3 length: 13 residues. Between the trimmed V and J ends, which lost 6 bases and 8 bases, there was a span of 14 bases. Germline V gene sequence: CDR1 MGHDK, CDR2 SYGVNS. CDR3 sequence: CASSGPVEDTIYF. The CDR3 DNA reads TGTGCCAGCAGCGGACCAGTGGAGGACACCATATATTTT. Full variable domain (missing parts from reference TRBV25-1 and TRBJ1-3): EADIYQTPRYLVIGTGKKITLECSQTMGHDKMYWYQQDPGMELHLIHYSYGVNSTEKGDLSSESTVSRIRTEHFPLTLESARPSHTSQYLCASSGPVEDTIYFGEGSWLTVV.

This clone was observed a single time. The chain uses TRBV6-5 and TRBJ2-7, with D possibly being TRBD1 or TRBD2 (5 bases each). The CDR3 covers 13 residues. Germline CDR1 is MNHEY and CDR2 is SVGAGI. V dropped 6 bases and J dropped 6 bases, with 15 bases sitting between them. The CDR3 here is CASSREGKGEQYF. The CDR3, as DNA: TGTGCCAGCAGCCGAGAGGGGAAGGGCGAGCAGTACTTC.

This clone occurred once. In DNA, the CDR3 is TGTGCTGGGAGGCTTTCGGGAGGCTACACCTTC. This translates into CAGRLSGGYTF. V usage is TRBV30 and J usage is TRBJ1-2; D is uncertain. The CDR3 totals 11 residues. Germline lookup yields CDR1 GTSNPN and CDR2 SVGIG (reference sequence).

J is TRBJ1-2 and V is TRBV4-1; D is unresolved. The CDR3 runs to 15 residues. V was cut by 0 bases and J by 0 bases, with 8 bases left in between. CDR1 and CDR2 (germline): MGHRA, YSYEKL. The CDR3, as DNA: TGCGCCAGCAGCCAAGAAAGCGGAGCTAACTATGGCTACACCTTC. Residues: CASSQESGANYGYTF.

The chain has TRBV5-1 and TRBJ1-4, with 7 bases identical to TRBD1. J was trimmed by 3 bases and V by 2 bases; bases with no gene match: 4. CDR1 and CDR2 from the germline V gene are SGHRS and YFSETQ. This CDR3 has 15 residues. The CDR3 region is CASSLFRGPNEKLFF. The CDR3 nucleotides read TGCGCCAGCAGCTTATTTAGGGGGCCTAATGAAAAACTGTTTTTT. The full variable domain, rest sourced from reference TRBV5-1 and TRBJ1-4, is KAGVTQTPRYLIKTRGQQVTLSCSPISGHRSVSWYQQTPGQGLQFLFEYFSETQRNKGNFPGRFSGRQFSNSRSEMNVSTLELGDSALYLCASSLFRGPNEKLFFGSGTQLSVL.

This chain links TRBV6-7 with TRBJ1-4; tentative D call: TRBD1 (5 bases). TRBV6-7 is recorded as an ORF, its role being uncertain. V gave up 3 bases and J gave up 10 bases, with 21 bases separating them. This CDR3 has 16 residues. CDR3 region: CASSYPYRDWPIKLFF. CDR3 DNA sequence: TGTGCCAGCAGTTATCCCTACCGGGACTGGCCCATAAAACTGTTTTTT.

The gene calls are TRBV13 and TRBJ1-2; TRBD1 matches 7 bases. Germline V lookup: CDR1 PRHDT, CDR2 FYEKMQ (reference sequence). J lost 5 bases, V lost 2 bases, and 17 bases had no gene match. The CDR3 is made up of 18 amino acids. DNA for the CDR3: TGTGCCAGCAGCTTAAAAGGGACAGAGATTTTTAACTCTTATGGCTACACCTTC. As protein: CASSLKGTEIFNSYGYTF.

The J gene is TRBJ2-7, the V gene TRBV5-1, with 8 bases that match TRBD1. CDR1 is SGHRS, CDR2 YFSETQ, per germline. V was pared by 2 bases and J by 1 base, with 8 bases of the junction left unmatched. The CDR3 spans 16 residues. The CDR3 DNA reads as TGCGCCAGCAGCTTAATCCGGGACAGGAGATCCTACGAGCAGTACTTC. Translation gives CASSLIRDRRSYEQYF.

This sequence joins TRBV10-3 and TRBJ1-5; D remains unclear. Germline values: CDR1 ENHRY, CDR2 SYGVKD. CDR3 length equals 12 residues. Deletions cut 2 bases from V and 4 bases from J, with 3 bases between. The CDR3 nucleotides read TGTGCCATCAGTGAGAATAATCAGCCCCAGCATTTT. Translating gives CAISENNQPQHF.